One sample yielded the 29 T cell receptor beta chains listed below, sequenced in a study of OX40 agonist ivuxolimab in advanced cancers. Some clones are missing from TCRdb's copy, which holds only in-frame ones; the method was immunoSEQ multiplex PCR. The sample carries roughly 35,000 clones, approximately 80% recorded once. This specimen consisted of CD4+ or CD8+ T cells sorted from blood, obtained in a trial of the OX40 agonist ivuxolimab. These receptors all come from an adult with an advanced solid tumor such as melanoma, head and neck, liver or kidney cancer.

The rearrangement links TRBV4-2 to TRBJ2-7; perhaps TRBD2 as D (5 bases). CDR3 length: 15 amino acids. Germline lookup yields CDR1 LGHNA and CDR2 YNFKEQ. Trimming took off 1 base at V and 0 bases at J, with 10 bases between the two ends. The CDR3 DNA sequence: TGTGCCAGCAGCCAAGTCGGACTTACCTCCTACGAGCAGTACTTC. Amino acid sequence: CASSQVGLTSYEQYF.

The chain joins TRBV7-3 to TRBJ2-7, with 9 bases matching TRBD1. V shed 3 bases and J 4 bases; nucleotides not matched to a gene: 1. Germline V gives CDR1 SGHTA, CDR2 FQGTGA. This CDR3 region has 13 residues. The CDR3 spells CASSFGQGYEQYF. CDR3 nucleotides: TGTGCCAGCAGCTTCGGACAGGGGTACGAGCAGTACTTC.

This chain joins TRBV12-5 and TRBJ1-5; D remains unclear. V lost 1 base and J 0 bases, leaving 7 bases between the germline ends. CDR1 is LGHNT and CDR2 is FRNRAP in the germline V gene. The CDR3 has 15 amino acids. CDR3 DNA sequence: TGTGCTAGTGGTTTGGGTTGGCTTAGCAATCAGCCCCAGCATTTT. Translating gives CASGLGWLSNQPQHF.

This chain connects TRBV5-1 to TRBJ1-1, with TRBD1 as a possible D gene (5 bases). Germline loops: CDR1 SGHRS, CDR2 YFSETQ. This CDR3 is 12 amino acids long. The V and J ends lost 4 bases and 10 bases respectively, with 14 bases between them. CDR3 nucleotide sequence: TGCGCCAGCAGCCCCCAGGGTGCGGTAGCTTTCTTT. Translation: CASSPQGAVAFF.

The J gene is TRBJ1-5, the V gene TRBV7-2; possible D gene TRBD1, 5 bases. CDR1 is SGHTA and CDR2 is FQGNSA in the germline V gene. V lost 4 bases and J 0 bases, leaving 7 bases between the germline ends. The CDR3 extends over 14 amino acids. CDR3 residues: CASSYGGSNQPQHF. The CDR3 bases are TGTGCCAGCAGCTACGGGGGTAGCAATCAGCCCCAGCATTTT.

CDR3 sequence reads: CASSLVENEQYF. DNA of the CDR3: TGTGCCAGCAGCTTAGTGGAGAACGAGCAGTACTTC. The chain combines TRBV7-9 with TRBJ2-7; D is uncertain. CDR3 length equals 12 residues. The V gene lost 1 base and the J gene lost 5 bases, with 6 bases spanning the gap. Germline values: CDR1 SEHNR, CDR2 FQNEAQ (reference sequence).

CDR3 DNA: TGTGCCAGCTCACCCGGGCGGCGGGCAGGCAATGAGCAGTTCTTC. Residues: CASSPGRRAGNEQFF. This chain joins TRBV18 and TRBJ2-1; TRBD2 is a possible D gene (5 bases). Germline V gives CDR1 KGHSH, CDR2 LQKENI. V lost 3 bases, J lost 6 bases, and 15 bases lay in between. The CDR3 spans 15 residues.

The V call is TRBV5-1, the J call TRBJ2-7, with 8 nucleotides matching TRBD2. The CDR3 has 13 amino acids. Germline V gene lookup returns CDR1 SGHRS and CDR2 YFSETQ. V trimming: 4 bases; J trimming: 6 bases; junction bases outside the gene matches: 6. The CDR3 loop reads CASSKTSDSEQYF. The DNA for the CDR3 is TGCGCCAGCAGCAAGACTAGCGACAGCGAGCAGTACTTC.

The J gene is TRBJ1-5, the V gene TRBV5-4, with D perhaps TRBD1 (5 bases). Germline CDR1 SGHNT, CDR2 YYREEE (reference sequence). V dropped 0 bases and J dropped 5 bases, with 6 bases sitting between them. The CDR3 extends over 13 amino acids. The CDR3 region is CASSLGGDQPQHF. The CDR3 DNA is TGTGCCAGCAGCTTGGGAGGGGATCAGCCCCAGCATTTT.

The chain is built from TRBV7-6 and TRBJ1-6; D is uncertain. This CDR3 spans 13 amino acids. Germline values: CDR1 SGHVS, CDR2 FNYEAQ. The germline V and J ends were trimmed by 3 bases and 7 bases, with 7 bases remaining between them. This CDR3 is CASSFLQNSPLHF. DNA of the CDR3: TGTGCCAGCAGCTTCCTGCAAAATTCACCCCTCCACTTT.

The CDR3 DNA sequence: TGTGCTAGTGGTTCGGGGGCAGGGGTGGGTGAGACCCAGTACTTC. Protein product: CASGSGAGVGETQYF. The chain joins TRBV12-5 to TRBJ2-5; either TRBD1 or TRBD2 may supply D (6 bases each). Germline CDR1 reads LGHNT; CDR2 reads FRNRAP. The CDR3 is 15 amino acids. The V end was cut by 4 bases, the J end by 5 bases, with 17 bases between. Supplemented by reference TRBV12-5 and TRBJ2-5, the full variable domain reads DARVTQTPRHKVTEMGQEVTMRCQPILGHNTVFWYRQTMMQGLELLAYFRNRAPLDDSGMPKDRFSAEMPDATLATLKIQPSEPRDSAVYFCASGSGAGVGETQYFGPGTRLLVL.

This chain connects TRBV25-1 to TRBJ2-7, with 11 bases identical to TRBD1. The J segment lost 3 bases and the V segment lost 6 bases, leaving 7 bases of the junction unmatched. The CDR3 runs 15 residues. Germline lookup yields CDR1 MGHDK and CDR2 SYGVNS. The CDR3 coding sequence is TGTGCCAGCAGCACGGCCGGGACAGGGGGCTACGAGCAGTACTTC. Translation gives CASSTAGTGGYEQYF.

This clone came up once. This sequence joins TRBV7-2 and TRBJ2-7; perhaps D is TRBD1 or TRBD2 (5 bases each). The length of the CDR3 is 15 residues. The V end was cut by 4 bases, the J end by 1 base, with 14 bases between. Germline CDR1 reads SGHTA; CDR2 reads FQGNSA. This CDR3 reads CASSSLGRQSYEQYF. The CDR3 coding sequence is TGTGCCAGCAGCTCGTTGGGACGGCAGTCCTACGAGCAGTACTTC. The full variable domain, its missing parts supplied by reference TRBV7-2 and TRBJ2-7, is GAGVSQSPSNKVTEKGKDVELRCDPISGHTALYWYRQSLGQGLEFLIYFQGNSAPDKSGLPSDRFSAERTGGSVSTLTIQRTQQEDSAVYLCASSSLGRQSYEQYFGPGTRLTVT.

This clone was picked up a small number of times. V usage is TRBV6-6 and J usage is TRBJ2-7; TRBD1 matches at 9 bases. The V and J ends lost 7 bases and 2 bases, in that order; junction bases with no gene match: 12. The CDR3 is made up of 16 amino acids. Germline CDR1 MNHNY, CDR2 SVGAGI (reference sequence). In nucleotides, the CDR3 is TGTGCCAGCATTCTAGCCCCGGGACAGGGAACCTACGAGCAGTACTTC. Translated, it gives CASILAPGQGTYEQYF.

In this sample, this clone turned up once. The chain joins TRBV5-4 to TRBJ1-4; TRBD1 agrees at 8 bases. CDR1 and CDR2 from the germline V gene are SGHNT and YYREEE (reference sequence). V gave up 4 bases and J gave up 7 bases; unmatched junction bases: 3. This CDR3 region has 13 residues. DNA for the CDR3: TGTGCCAGCAGCGGACAGGGTGGTGAAAAACTGTTTTTT. Translation gives CASSGQGGEKLFF.

The V call is TRBV10-3, the J call TRBJ1-6; TRBD1 matches 8 bases. Germline CDR1 reads ENHRY; CDR2 reads SYGVKD. The CDR3 has 13 residues. Trimming removed 11 bases from V and 10 bases from J; junction bases left unmatched: 10. CDR3 region: CAHRTGIDSPLHF. In DNA, the CDR3 is TGTGCCCATCGGACAGGGATTGACTCACCCCTCCACTTT.

This clone was recorded only once. This sequence joins TRBV18 and TRBJ2-5, with a possible D match to TRBD1 (6 bases). Germline-derived CDR1 and CDR2 are KGHSH and LQKENI. CDR3 length: 14 amino acids. V was pared by 6 bases and J by 2 bases, with 13 bases between. The DNA for the CDR3 is TGTGCCAGCTCGTCGGGACAAGAACAAGAGACCCAGTACTTC. It is translated as CASSSGQEQETQYF.

The CDR3 DNA sequence: TGCGCCAGCAGAAGAGGGACAGGCGAACACTATGGCTACACCTTC. Protein: CASRRGTGEHYGYTF. The chain combines TRBV4-1 with TRBJ1-2; 8 bases map to TRBD1. The germline V gene encodes CDR1 MGHRA and CDR2 YSYEKL. The CDR3 runs 15 residues. V was pared by 6 bases and J by 3 bases, with 9 bases of the junction left unmatched.

The chain carries TRBV7-8 and TRBJ2-7; the match to TRBD1 covers 10 bases. The CDR3 length is 15 residues. J was trimmed by 6 bases and V by 10 bases; bases with no gene match: 15. CDR1 and CDR2 from the germline V gene are SGHVS and FQNEAQ. The CDR3 sequence is CATVGSRTGGFEQYF. The CDR3 DNA follows: TGTGCCACCGTCGGTTCGAGGACAGGGGGTTTCGAGCAGTACTTC.

The chain is built from TRBV5-1 and TRBJ1-1; no definite D call. The germline V gene encodes CDR1 SGHRS and CDR2 YFSETQ. Trimming stripped 3 bases from V and 5 bases from J, with 11 bases between. The CDR3 sequence is 13 residues long. CDR3 DNA sequence: TGCGCCAGCAGCTCCCTCGGGTGGACTGAAGCTTTCTTT. Translation gives CASSSLGWTEAFF.

The genes are TRBV7-2 and TRBJ2-1, with 8 bases aligning to TRBD2. CDR1 is SGHTA, CDR2 FQGNSA, per germline. The CDR3 runs 13 residues. J was trimmed by 14 bases and V by 7 bases; bases with no gene match: 13. The DNA for the CDR3 is TGTGCCAGCAACTCTGACCGGGGGGGGAGAGAGTTCTTC. Translation gives CASNSDRGGREFF.

The J gene is TRBJ1-1, the V gene TRBV9, with TRBD1 matching over 7 bases. There are 16 residues in the CDR3. The germline CDR1 and CDR2 sequences are SGDLS and YYNGEE. Trimming removed 2 bases from V and 5 bases from J; junction bases left unmatched: 12. The DNA for the CDR3 is TGTGCCAGCAGCGTTATTCCTCCAGGGGGGGGAACTGAAGCTTTCTTT. Its translation: CASSVIPPGGGTEAFF.

This clone was recorded a few times. The V call is TRBV19, the J call TRBJ1-2, with 9 bases fitting TRBD1. The germline V gene has CDR1 LNHDA and CDR2 SQIVND (reference sequence). V shed 7 bases, J shed 0 bases, and the junction held 9 bases outside the gene matches. This CDR3 has 16 residues. DNA of the CDR3: TGTGCCAGTACCAGACAGGGGGTGGGTTCTAACTATGGCTACACCTTC. Encoded protein: CASTRQGVGSNYGYTF.

By its share, this clone is medium-sized. The J gene is TRBJ1-2, the V gene TRBV29-1; D possibly corresponds to TRBD1 (5 bases). Germline V gene lookup returns CDR1 SQVTM and CDR2 ANQGSEA. The CDR3 runs 12 residues. Trimming pared 3 bases from V and 8 bases from J, leaving 13 bases between. The CDR3 spells CSVDGTSRGYTF. DNA for the CDR3: TGCAGCGTTGACGGGACTAGTAGAGGCTACACCTTC.

J is TRBJ2-7 and V is TRBV9; D may be TRBD1 or TRBD2 (7 bases each). CDR1 and CDR2 from the germline V gene are SGDLS and YYNGEE. This CDR3 contains 16 residues. The ends were cut back, 4 bases at V and 3 bases at J, with 20 bases in the middle. The CDR3 reads CASSPRGEGAVYEQYF. Here the CDR3 DNA reads TGTGCCAGCAGCCCCCGTGGGGAGGGGGCCGTCTACGAGCAGTACTTC.

The V gene is TRBV9, the J gene TRBJ2-2; TRBD2 aligns across 8 bases. From germline, CDR1 is SGDLS and CDR2 YYNGEE. Trimming took 1 base from V and 4 from J; bases not matched to a gene: 12. This CDR3 region has 18 residues. The CDR3 protein is CASSVSVAGPQATGELFF. CDR3 sequence (DNA): TGTGCCAGCAGCGTAAGTGTAGCGGGGCCCCAGGCCACCGGGGAGCTGTTTTTT.

The chain links TRBV7-2 to TRBJ2-7; D perhaps matches TRBD1 (5 bases). CDR3 size: 14 residues. Looked up from germline, CDR1 is SGHTA and CDR2 is FQGNSA. Trimming took 1 base from V and 3 from J, leaving 10 bases between them. The CDR3 coding sequence is TGTGCCAGCAGCTTAGGCAGGGCAAACTACGAGCAGTACTTC. Its protein is CASSLGRANYEQYF. Full variable domain (rest looked up from reference TRBV7-2 and TRBJ2-7): GAGVSQSPSNKVTEKGKDVELRCDPISGHTALYWYRQSLGQGLEFLIYFQGNSAPDKSGLPSDRFSAERTGGSVSTLTIQRTQQEDSAVYLCASSLGRANYEQYFGPGTRLTVT.

The chain links TRBV27 to TRBJ2-4; TRBD1 is a possible D gene (6 bases). The V end lost 6 bases, the J end lost 4 bases, and 13 bases lay between the germline ends. This CDR3 contains 14 residues. CDR1 and CDR2 (germline): MNHEY, SMNVEV (reference sequence). In nucleotides, the CDR3 is TGTGCCAGCAGGGAGTCAGGGGCAAAAAACATTCAGTACTTC. Protein product: CASRESGAKNIQYF.

CDR3 residues: CASSTIQGRYEQFF. CDR3 coding DNA: TGTGCCAGCAGCACAATACAGGGGCGGTATGAGCAGTTCTTC. The chain employs TRBV5-4 and TRBJ2-1; TRBD1 matches 7 bases. Germline CDR1 is SGHNT and CDR2 is YYREEE (reference sequence). Trimming at V came to 4 bases and at J to 8 bases, leaving 9 bases not matched to a gene. CDR3 length: 14 residues.